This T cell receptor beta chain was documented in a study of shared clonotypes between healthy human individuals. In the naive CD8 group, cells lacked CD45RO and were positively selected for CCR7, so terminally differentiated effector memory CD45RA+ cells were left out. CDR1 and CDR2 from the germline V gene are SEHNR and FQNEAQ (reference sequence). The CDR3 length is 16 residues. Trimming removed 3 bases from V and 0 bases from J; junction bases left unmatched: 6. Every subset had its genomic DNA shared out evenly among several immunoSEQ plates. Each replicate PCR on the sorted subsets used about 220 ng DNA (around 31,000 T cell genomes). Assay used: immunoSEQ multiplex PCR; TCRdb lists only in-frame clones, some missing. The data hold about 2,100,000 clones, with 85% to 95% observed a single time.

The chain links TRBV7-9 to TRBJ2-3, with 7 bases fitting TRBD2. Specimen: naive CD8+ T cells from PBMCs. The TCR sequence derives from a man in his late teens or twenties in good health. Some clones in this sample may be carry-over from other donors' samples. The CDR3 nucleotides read TGTGCCAGCAGCTTGTCACTAGCGCTGAGCACAGATACGCAGTATTTT. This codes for CASSLSLALSTDTQYF.